The T cell receptor beta chain under discussion was sequenced for a study of blood T cell repertoires in COVID-19 (dated by TCRdb to the early 2020s). Regarding the complete study: Samples from collaborators originated in the United States, Italy and Spain and spanned both the acute and convalescent phases of COVID-19. A freely available public database, intended as a resource for researchers studying the immune response to SARS-CoV-2, is where the repertoires were released. Nearly every sample came with metadata listing a de-identified subject ID, COVID-19 status, age in years and sex. The dataset comprised deeply sampled blood TCRbeta repertoires from subjects exposed to, actively infected with, or recovered from COVID-19. The prospective study material was composed of cDNA or gDNA derived from T cells, B-cell-depleted T cells, or PBMCs. Samples came from the ongoing ImmuneRACE study (first 160 participants) plus 1,254 subjects from 6 global collaborators. Where HLA class I and class II types were available, the types were taken from metadata supplied by the sample provider, not from assay-based typing.

TCRbeta CDR3 regions were amplified from genomic DNA using the immunoSEQ Assay, a bias-controlled multiplex PCR. The paper's processing steps were these. Within the assay, amplification of reference gene primers was used to estimate how many nucleated cells each sample contained. To quantify the absolute abundance of each unique TCRbeta CDR3 rearrangement, sequence reads were collapsed and filtered. Productive Simpson clonality was computed per sample as the square root of Simpson's diversity index over productive rearrangements. This immuneACCESS table, as held by TCRdb, lists in-frame sequences with V and J called but not all clones. Of the missing ones, under half trace to an unresolved V gene in checked studies; the others have no known cause. V, J and clone size were drawn from that table, and D and trimming were deduced from the DNA. This sample lists some 120,000 clones; 80% were detected once. The leading ten clones occupy 1.9% of the sample.

On the study overall, not on this receptor specifically: How much clinical and demographic metadata was included differed by source and by participant, and the metadata was provided uncurated.

Note on this clone: No cognate antigen has been identified for it. Base qualities are not recorded, but no much larger clone differs from it by a single base. The sample contains more than one DNA sequence encoding this CDR3.

Each collaborating institution followed its own protocols to collect whole blood in K2EDTA tubes. For TCRbeta analysis, collaborators shipped samples in one of three forms: frozen whole blood, isolated PBMCs, or DNA extracted from either of those sample types. The specimen was peripheral blood. The sequence derives from a man aged 70 or older with acute or convalescent COVID-19.

The DNA reads TGTGCCAGTTCGGACAGGGTCAATCAGCCCCAGCATTTT. Its translation reads: CASSDRVNQPQHF. The chain is made from TRBV19 and TRBJ1-5; 8 central nucleotides agree with TRBD1. As encoded in the germline V gene (reference sequence), CDR1 is LNHDA while CDR2 is SQIVND. After removal of 8 bases from V and 3 bases from J, the junction retains 3 bases not matched to a gene. Spanning cysteine to phenylalanine, the CDR3 consists of 13 amino acids. Left in the record is the CDR3 DNA by itself, 39 bases read in frame from the first base.